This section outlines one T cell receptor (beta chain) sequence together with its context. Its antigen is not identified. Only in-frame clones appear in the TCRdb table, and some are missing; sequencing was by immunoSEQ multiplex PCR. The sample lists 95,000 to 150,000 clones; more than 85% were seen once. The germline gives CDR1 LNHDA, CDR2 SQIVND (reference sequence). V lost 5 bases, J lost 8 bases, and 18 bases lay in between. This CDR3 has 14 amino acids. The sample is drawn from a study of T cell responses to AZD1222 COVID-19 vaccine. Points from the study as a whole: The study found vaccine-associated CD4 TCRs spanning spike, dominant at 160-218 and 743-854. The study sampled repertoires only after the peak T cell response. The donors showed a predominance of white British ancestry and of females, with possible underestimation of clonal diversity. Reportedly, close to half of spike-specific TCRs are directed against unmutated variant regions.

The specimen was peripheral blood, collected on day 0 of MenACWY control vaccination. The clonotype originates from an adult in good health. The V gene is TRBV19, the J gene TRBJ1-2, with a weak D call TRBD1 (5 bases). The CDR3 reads CASSPRGTGIGYTF. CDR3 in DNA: TGTGCCAGTAGTCCAAGGGGTACGGGGATCGGCTACACCTTC. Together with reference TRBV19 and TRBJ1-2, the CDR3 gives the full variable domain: DGGITQSPKYLFRKEGQNVTLSCEQNLNHDAMYWYRQDPGQGLRLIYYSQIVNDFQKGDIAEGYSVSREKKESFPLTVTSAQKNPTAFYLCASSPRGTGIGYTFGSGTRLTVV.